Sequencing of this T cell receptor beta chain was carried out in a study of blood T cell repertoires in COVID-19. The authors' processing: Cell counts per sample came from amplifying reference gene primers. The assay was immunoSEQ multiplex PCR, and TCRdb's table has in-frame clones only and misses some. Clone size and the V and J calls come from that table; the DNA yielded D and trimming. Of approximately 260,000 clones in the sample, about 87% were seen once. Each participant's cohort was designated according to participant-reported clinical history. Trimming pared 2 bases from V and 0 bases from J, leaving 17 bases between. Germline assignment: CDR1 KGHSH and CDR2 LQKENI. The CDR3 runs 18 residues.

The clonotype was recovered from a woman in her thirties or forties with acute COVID-19. Sequencing was done on a sample of PBMCs or T cells enriched from blood (not recorded which). The chain employs TRBV18 and TRBJ2-4, with D possibly being TRBD1 (6 bases). This CDR3 reads CASSPGTYNYLAKNIQYF. In DNA form, the CDR3 reads TGTGCCAGCTCACCAGGGACATATAACTACCTAGCCAAAAACATTCAGTACTTC. Complete variable domain (other parts from reference TRBV18 and TRBJ2-4): NAGVMQNPRHLVRRRGQEARLRCSPMKGHSHVYWYRQLPEEGLKFMVYLQKENIIDESGMPKERFSAEFPKEGPSILRIQQVVRGDSAAYFCASSPGTYNYLAKNIQYFGAGTRLSVL.